Below, 25 T cell receptor beta chains from the same sample are listed, as sequenced in a study of pediatric ulcerative colitis. Measured with immunoSEQ multiplex PCR; TCRdb has only the in-frame clones, and not every one. The sample comprises more than 45,000 clones, approximately 87% of which are singletons, and about 1.5% rests with the top ten. The source material was blood. These receptors originate from a boy younger than 18 who was a control in a study of pediatric ulcerative colitis.

The chain is built from TRBV5-6 and TRBJ1-3, with D perhaps matching TRBD1 (6 bases). Germline V gene sequence: CDR1 SGHDT, CDR2 YYEEEE. CDR3 length equals 15 residues. V gave up 1 base and J gave up 2 bases, with 10 bases separating them. The CDR3 DNA is TGTGCCAGCAGCTTGCGAGGGGGAGCTGGAAACACCATATATTTT. Residues: CASSLRGGAGNTIYF.

This clone has just one count. The chain combines TRBV5-1 with TRBJ2-5, with TRBD1 identical over 7 bases. Germline CDR1 reads SGHRS; CDR2 reads YFSETQ. V lost 1 base, J lost 3 bases, and 3 bases stayed unmatched. CDR3 length: 14 amino acids. CDR3 sequence: CASSLLGTEETQYF. CDR3 in DNA: TGCGCCAGCAGCTTGTTGGGGACAGAAGAGACCCAGTACTTC.

The rearrangement uses TRBV9 and TRBJ2-3; D gene uncertain. CDR3 length equals 12 residues. Germline loops: CDR1 SGDLS, CDR2 YYNGEE. V was pared by 0 bases and J by 3 bases, with 2 bases between. CDR3 bases: TGTGCCAGCAGCGTAGATACAGATACGCAGTATTTT. The encoded protein is CASSVDTDTQYF.

The chain recombines TRBV7-9 with TRBJ1-4; D not resolved. The CDR3 is 13 residues long. The V end lost 1 base, the J end lost 8 bases, and 8 bases lay between the germline ends. CDR1 SEHNR and CDR2 FQNEAQ come from the germline V gene (reference sequence). For the CDR3, the DNA is TGTGCCAGCAGCTTAGTTTTGGGGGAAAAACTGTTTTTT. Protein product: CASSLVLGEKLFF. Supplemented by reference TRBV7-9 and TRBJ1-4, the full variable domain reads DTGVSQNPRHKITKRGQNVTFRCDPISEHNRLYWYRQTLGQGPEFLTYFQNEAQLEKSRLLSDRFSAERPKGSFSTLEIQRTEQGDSAMYLCASSLVLGEKLFFGSGTQLSVL.

The CDR3, as DNA: TGTGCCAGCAGCTCCGGCGGGATGGCGGGGGGACCCAGGAACGAGCAGTACTTC. Residues: CASSSGGMAGGPRNEQYF. The V call is TRBV11-2, the J call TRBJ2-7, with 8 bases fitting TRBD2. Germline assignment: CDR1 SGHAT and CDR2 FQNNGV. V was clipped by 4 bases and J by 5 bases; unmatched bases: 19. The CDR3 sequence is 18 residues long.

V is TRBV10-3 and J is TRBJ2-7; 8 nucleotides match TRBD2. CDR1 is ENHRY and CDR2 is SYGVKD in the germline V gene. The V segment lost 3 bases and the J segment 2 bases; nucleotides outside the gene matches: 12. The CDR3 has 17 amino acids. The CDR3 sequence: CAISDQSGGRSPYEQYF. The CDR3 nucleotides read TGTGCCATCAGTGACCAAAGCGGCGGGAGGTCCCCCTACGAGCAGTACTTC.

The chain is built from TRBV9 and TRBJ2-3, with 7 positions matching TRBD2. The germline V gene encodes CDR1 SGDLS and CDR2 YYNGEE. The CDR3 is 18 amino acids. Trimming cost V 0 bases and J 3 bases; bases outside gene matches: 13. The CDR3 DNA reads TGTGCCAGCAGCGTAGATCGGGTTAGCGGGCTACGGACAGATACGCAGTATTTT. This gives the protein CASSVDRVSGLRTDTQYF. Combining the CDR3 with reference TRBV9 and TRBJ2-3 gives the whole variable domain DSGVTQTPKHLITATGQRVTLRCSPRSGDLSVYWYQQSLDQGLQFLIQYYNGEERAKGNILERFSAQQFPDLHSELNLSSLELGDSALYFCASSVDRVSGLRTDTQYFGPGTRLTVL.

V usage is TRBV5-1 and J usage is TRBJ1-2; D not certain. This CDR3 comprises 13 residues. Trimming pared 3 bases from V and 4 bases from J, leaving 10 bases between. The germline gives CDR1 SGHRS, CDR2 YFSETQ. The CDR3 nucleotides are TGCGCCAGCAGCTCGGAGATGGGCTATGGCTACACCTTC. It translates to CASSSEMGYGYTF.

The CDR3 loop reads CASSQDTGGYEQYF. As DNA, the CDR3 is TGCGCCAGCAGCCAAGATACAGGAGGCTACGAGCAGTACTTC. This chain links TRBV4-1 with TRBJ2-7, with D perhaps assigned TRBD1 or TRBD2 (5 bases each). CDR1 and CDR2 (germline): MGHRA, YSYEKL. The ends were cut back, 0 bases at V and 3 bases at J, with 9 bases in the middle. The CDR3 is 14 amino acids.

This clone has a single count. The V and J genes are TRBV28 and TRBJ1-1, with a possible D match to TRBD1 (5 bases). V was pared by 5 bases and J by 7 bases, with 20 bases between. CDR1 is MDHEN, CDR2 SYDVKM, per germline. The CDR3 consists of 15 residues. CDR3 sequence (DNA): TGTGCCAGCAGTGATCAGGGAGGTTTATACTTTGAAGCTTTCTTT. Amino acid sequence: CASSDQGGLYFEAFF.

CDR3 DNA: TGCGCCAGCAGCCAAGGGGGGGCAGGGTCCTACGAGCAGTACTTC. It codes for CASSQGGAGSYEQYF. The chain recombines TRBV4-1 with TRBJ2-7; TRBD1 or TRBD2 may be the D gene (6 bases each). The CDR3 is 15 residues long. The germline CDR1 and CDR2 sequences are MGHRA and YSYEKL. Trimming removed 1 base at V and 1 base at J, with 11 bases between.

The rearrangement joins TRBV5-1 to TRBJ2-7; the D gene is possibly TRBD2 (7 bases). Trimming shortened V by 0 bases and J by 2 bases, and 15 bases separated the two germline ends. Per germline, CDR1 SGHRS and CDR2 YFSETQ. This CDR3 is 16 amino acids long. This chain's CDR3 is CASSLGLSGGPYEQYF. The DNA for the CDR3 is TGCGCCAGCAGCTTGGGGTTATCGGGGGGCCCCTACGAGCAGTACTTC.

As DNA, the CDR3 is TGTGCCATCAGTGAGAGGGGAGGCTACGAGCAGTACTTC. This gives the protein CAISERGGYEQYF. The genes are TRBV10-3 and TRBJ2-7, with TRBD2 as a possible D gene (6 bases). Trimming removed 2 bases at V and 3 bases at J, with 8 bases between. The CDR3 is 13 amino acids. From germline, CDR1 is ENHRY and CDR2 SYGVKD.

V and J are TRBV11-2 and TRBJ2-3; 14 bases fit TRBD2. The J segment lost 4 bases and the V segment lost 5 bases, leaving 5 bases of the junction unmatched. CDR1 and CDR2 (germline): SGHAT, FQNNGV. This CDR3 comprises 16 residues. CDR3 sequence reads: CASSLRLAGGPDTQYF. As DNA, the CDR3 is TGTGCCAGCAGCCTCCGACTAGCGGGAGGGCCAGATACGCAGTATTTT.

The V gene is TRBV19, the J gene TRBJ2-5, with 9 bases that match TRBD1. J was trimmed by 2 bases and V by 4 bases; bases with no gene match: 2. The CDR3 loop spans 14 amino acids. Germline CDR1 LNHDA, CDR2 SQIVND (reference sequence). Written as DNA, the CDR3 is TGTGCCAGTAGTACACAGGGGGCGCAAGAGACCCAGTACTTC. Protein sequence: CASSTQGAQETQYF.

The chain employs TRBV15 and TRBJ1-4; D is perhaps TRBD1 (6 bases). Per the germline V gene, CDR1 is LNHNV and CDR2 is YYDKDF (reference sequence). V lost 1 base and J 15 bases, leaving 18 bases between the germline ends. The CDR3 has 14 amino acids. CDR3 bases: TGTGCCACCAGCAGAGGGGGCCCCGCGGAGGGGGTGTTTTTT. Translation: CATSRGGPAEGVFF.

The chain couples TRBV4-3 to TRBJ1-6, with D uncertain. V shed 2 bases and J shed 6 bases, with 2 bases lying between them. There are 12 residues in the CDR3. Germline V gives CDR1 LGHNA, CDR2 YSLEER. DNA of the CDR3: TGCGCCAGCAGCCAACGTAATTCACCCCTCCACTTT. Its translation: CASSQRNSPLHF.

In this sample, this clone turned up once. This chain uses TRBV9 with TRBJ2-7, with 7 bases fitting TRBD2. The CDR3 covers 14 residues. V lost 2 bases and J lost 2; bases outside the gene matches: 4. Germline CDR1 reads SGDLS; CDR2 reads YYNGEE. The CDR3 loop is CASSVGGLAYEQYF. In DNA form, the CDR3 reads TGTGCCAGCAGCGTTGGCGGACTAGCCTACGAGCAGTACTTC. Filled out from reference TRBV9 and TRBJ2-7, the complete variable domain reads DSGVTQTPKHLITATGQRVTLRCSPRSGDLSVYWYQQSLDQGLQFLIQYYNGEERAKGNILERFSAQQFPDLHSELNLSSLELGDSALYFCASSVGGLAYEQYFGPGTRLTVT.

The table lists this clone with a count of one. V is TRBV7-8 and J is TRBJ2-3, with D tentatively TRBD2 (5 bases). V lost 5 bases and J lost 0, with 12 bases in between. The CDR3 runs to 15 residues. The germline V gene has CDR1 SGHVS and CDR2 FQNEAQ. The CDR3, as DNA: TGTGCCAGCAGCCCAAGAAGGACTAGCACAGATACGCAGTATTTT. It yields the protein CASSPRRTSTDTQYF.

The J gene is TRBJ2-5, the V gene TRBV19, with D perhaps TRBD1 (5 bases). This CDR3 spans 16 amino acids. Germline CDR1 is LNHDA and CDR2 is SQIVND (reference sequence). Trimming took 5 bases from V and 1 from J, leaving 17 bases between them. This CDR3 reads CASSDNRRVVQETQYF. The CDR3 region has the DNA TGTGCCAGTAGTGACAACCGCAGGGTAGTCCAAGAGACCCAGTACTTC.

CDR3 sequence reads: CASNARGRTGSGNTIYF. In DNA form, the CDR3 reads TGTGCCAGCAACGCCAGAGGGCGGACAGGGTCTGGAAACACCATATATTTT. J is TRBJ1-3 and V is TRBV9; 8 nucleotides match TRBD1. Trimming took 6 bases from V and 1 from J; bases not matched to a gene: 12. Germline CDR1 is SGDLS and CDR2 is YYNGEE. The CDR3 runs to 17 residues.

This clone was picked up a small number of times. J is TRBJ1-5 and V is TRBV5-1; the D is unclear. V lost 0 bases, J lost 7 bases, and 8 bases lay in between. CDR1 is SGHRS, CDR2 YFSETQ, per germline. This CDR3 region has 13 residues. The CDR3 is CASSLEGFQPQHF. CDR3 sequence (DNA): TGCGCCAGCAGCTTGGAAGGCTTCCAGCCCCAGCATTTT.

CDR3 in DNA: TGTGCCAGCAGCGCCAGGGGAGCACACGAGCAGTACTTC. Translated, it gives CASSARGAHEQYF. This rearrangement joins TRBV9 to TRBJ2-7, with D perhaps matching TRBD1 (6 bases). This CDR3 spans 13 amino acids. V dropped 3 bases and J dropped 5 bases, with 12 bases sitting between them. CDR1 and CDR2 (germline): SGDLS, YYNGEE.

V and J are TRBV27 and TRBJ2-3, with TRBD1 identical over 9 bases. Germline CDR1 MNHEY, CDR2 SMNVEV (reference sequence). Trimming at V came to 5 bases and at J to 14 bases, leaving 11 bases not matched to a gene. The CDR3 extends over 13 amino acids. The CDR3 bases are TGTGCCAGCAGTCCACAGGGGGCGCAAAGGCTGTATTTT. It encodes CASSPQGAQRLYF.

The rearrangement links TRBV5-1 to TRBJ2-1, with 10 bases lining up with TRBD2. V trimming: 0 bases; J trimming: 3 bases; junction bases outside the gene matches: 3. The germline gives CDR1 SGHRS, CDR2 YFSETQ. The CDR3 runs to 16 residues. This chain's CDR3 is CASSLGGTSDYNEQFF. In DNA, the CDR3 is TGCGCCAGCAGCTTGGGGGGGACTAGCGACTACAATGAGCAGTTCTTC.